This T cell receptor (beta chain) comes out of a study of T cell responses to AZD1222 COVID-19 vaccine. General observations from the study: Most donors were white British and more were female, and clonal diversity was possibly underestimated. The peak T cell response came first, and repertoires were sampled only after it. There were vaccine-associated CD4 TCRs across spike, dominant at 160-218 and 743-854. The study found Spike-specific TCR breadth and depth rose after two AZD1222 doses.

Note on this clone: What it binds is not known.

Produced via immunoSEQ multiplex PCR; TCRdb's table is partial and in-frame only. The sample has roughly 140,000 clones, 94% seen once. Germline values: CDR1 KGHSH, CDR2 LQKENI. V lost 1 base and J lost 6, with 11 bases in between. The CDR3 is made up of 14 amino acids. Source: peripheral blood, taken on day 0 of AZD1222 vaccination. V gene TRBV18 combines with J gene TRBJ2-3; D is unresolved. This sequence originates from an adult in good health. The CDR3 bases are TGTGCCAGCTCACCACAAGTAGGAGAGGATACGCAGTATTTT. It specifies CASSPQVGEDTQYF. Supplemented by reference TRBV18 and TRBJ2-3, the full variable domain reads NAGVMQNPRHLVRRRGQEARLRCSPMKGHSHVYWYRQLPEEGLKFMVYLQKENIIDESGMPKERFSAEFPKEGPSILRIQQVVRGDSAAYFCASSPQVGEDTQYFGPGTRLTVL.